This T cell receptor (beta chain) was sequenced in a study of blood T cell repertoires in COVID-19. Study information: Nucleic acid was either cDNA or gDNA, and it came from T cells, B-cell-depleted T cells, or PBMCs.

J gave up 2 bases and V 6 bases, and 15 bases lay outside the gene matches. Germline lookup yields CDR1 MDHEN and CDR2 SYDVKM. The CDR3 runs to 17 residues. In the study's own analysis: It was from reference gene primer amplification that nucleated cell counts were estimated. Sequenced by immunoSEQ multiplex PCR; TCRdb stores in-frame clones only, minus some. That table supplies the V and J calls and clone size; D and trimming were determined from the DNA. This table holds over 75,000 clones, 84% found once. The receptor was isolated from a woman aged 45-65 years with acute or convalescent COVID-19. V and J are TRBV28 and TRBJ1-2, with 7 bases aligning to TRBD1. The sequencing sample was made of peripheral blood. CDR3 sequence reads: CASSRKDRRPSNYGYTF. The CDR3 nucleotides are TGTGCCAGCAGCAGGAAGGACAGGAGACCCTCCAACTATGGCTACACCTTC.